This TCR beta chain was retrieved from a study of T cell repertoires in cytomegalovirus infection. In germline, CDR1 is MNHEY, CDR2 SMNVEV (reference sequence). The germline V and J ends were trimmed by 6 bases and 6 bases, with 23 bases remaining between them. CDR3 length: 16 amino acids. Study-wide results and caveats: Based on cumulative public TCR beta family frequency, carriers of CMV plus the relevant HLA were identified.

This clonotype was seen more than once but under ten times. The antigen is undetermined. A single record per CDR3 protein comes from TCRdb applying MiXCR to the reads. This table has about 530,000 distinct CDR3 sequences, approximately 26% appearing once. Sequencing was carried out using PBMCs. This receptor was taken from a human donor in good health (CMV status not recorded). Some clones in this sample may be carry-over from other donors' samples. The rearrangement uses TRBV27 and TRBJ1-2; weak D call: TRBD1 (6 bases). DNA of the CDR3: TGTGCCAGCAGACATCGTCCCCCCGGGGCAGGGGATGGCTACACCTTC. It specifies CASRHRPPGAGDGYTF.